This T cell receptor (beta chain) is from a study of cytomegalovirus exposure and HLA in healthy donors. Study context: Of several hundred genotyped donors, 81% clustered with self-reported Caucasian donors.

The PCR used 60 Vbeta and 13 Jbeta primers. Profiled with immunoSEQ multiplex PCR; TCRdb holds only in-frame clones, not every one. The sample contains approximately 190,000 clones, around 73% of which appear only once. A remark on this clone: The antigen remains unidentified.

General observations from the study: Productive status was seen about 90% or about 30% of the time for most TCR beta V segments in an earlier analysis. Sequencing likely generated an artifact that appeared as a cluster of highly shared sequence variants. What a later analysis reportedly showed was that an Asian-associated ancestry cluster had fewer N-insertions than the roughly 700-donor mean.

The CDR3 consists of 13 residues. With 5 bases removed from V and 5 bases from J, the gap between germline ends came to 13 bases. CDR1 MNHNY and CDR2 SVGAGI come from the germline V gene (reference sequence). This TCR came from a woman aged 30 to 39 in good health and CMV-seropositive. V is TRBV6-6 and J is TRBJ2-7, with D possibly matching TRBD1 (6 bases). Specimen: PBMCs. CDR3 coding DNA: TGTGCCAGCAGTCCGGGACACGGAGACGAGCAGTACTTC. Translating it yields CASSPGHGDEQYF.